This TCR beta chain came from a study of early stage breast cancer tumors. At the level of the study: Each sample averaged approximately 9.8-fold read coverage.

Comment on this clone: Its cognate antigen is unknown.

Whole-study results and caveats: Compared with adjacent normal breast tissue, tumors showed approximately 2.5-fold greater T cell density and higher clonality. Commonly generated sequences made up most enriched TCRB sequences shared between patients. Blood repertoires resembled normal breast more than tumor.

Clones were read by immunoSEQ multiplex PCR, and TCRdb kept only the in-frame ones, dropping some. The sample consists of about 30,000 clones, 72% of them appearing once. With V trimmed by 5 bases and J by 4 bases, 3 bases remained unmatched. CDR3 size: 15 residues. Germline lookup yields CDR1 SGHTA and CDR2 FQGNSA. V gene TRBV7-2 combines with J gene TRBJ2-5, with 14 bases fitting TRBD2. Input material: blood. The receptor was isolated from a person aged 45 to 59 with breast cancer. CDR3 in DNA: TGTGCCAGCAGCCCGGGGACTAGCGGGAGAGAGACCCAGTACTTC. This encodes CASSPGTSGRETQYF.